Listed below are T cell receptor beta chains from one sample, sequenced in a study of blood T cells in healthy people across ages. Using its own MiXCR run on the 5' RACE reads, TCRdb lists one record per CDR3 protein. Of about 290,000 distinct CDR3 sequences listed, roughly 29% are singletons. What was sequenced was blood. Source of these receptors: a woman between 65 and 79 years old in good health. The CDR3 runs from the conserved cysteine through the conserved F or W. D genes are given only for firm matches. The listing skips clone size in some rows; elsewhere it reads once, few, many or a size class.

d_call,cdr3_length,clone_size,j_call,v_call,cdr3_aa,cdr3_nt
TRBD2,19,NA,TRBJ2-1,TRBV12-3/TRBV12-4,CASSPDGLAGGPFNNEQFF,TGTGCCAGCAGTCCCGATGGACTAGCGGGAGGGCCTTTTAATAATGAGCAGTTCTTC
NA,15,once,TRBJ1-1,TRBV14,CASSPRRAPNTEAFF,TGTGCCAGCAGCCCACGCAGGGCCCCGAACACTGAAGCTTTCTTT
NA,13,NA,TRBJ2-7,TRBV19,CASSNGDSYEQYF,TGTGCCAGTAGTAATGGGGACTCCTACGAGCAGTACTTC
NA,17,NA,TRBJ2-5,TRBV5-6,CASSGTFGGSYQETQYF,TGTGCCAGCAGCGGGACCTTCGGCGGAAGTTACCAGGAGACCCAGTACTTC
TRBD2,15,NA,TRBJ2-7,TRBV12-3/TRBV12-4,CASTNGISGRDEQYF,TGTGCCAGCACCAACGGGATAAGCGGGAGGGACGAGCAGTACTTC
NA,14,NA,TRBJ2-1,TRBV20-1,CSARAMSKGNEQFF,TGCAGTGCTAGAGCTATGAGCAAAGGGAATGAGCAGTTCTTC
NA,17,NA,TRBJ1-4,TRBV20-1,CSAPTGGTLATNEKLFF,TGCAGTGCTCCCACGGGGGGAACCCTAGCAACTAATGAAAAACTGTTTTTT
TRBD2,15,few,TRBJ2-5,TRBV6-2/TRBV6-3,CASSASGGRSVTQYF,TGTGCCAGCAGTGCTTCGGGAGGGCGGTCTGTGACCCAGTACTTC
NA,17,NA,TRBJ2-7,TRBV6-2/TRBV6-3,CASSYDGLQWDSYEQYF,TGTGCCAGCAGTTACGATGGTTTGCAATGGGACTCCTACGAGCAGTACTTC
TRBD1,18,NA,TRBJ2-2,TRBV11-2,CASSLTPPDRENTGALFF,TGTGCCAGCAGCTTAACCCCCCCAGACAGGGAGAACACCGGGGCGCTGTTTTTT
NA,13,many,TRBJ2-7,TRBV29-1,CSVEVHSLRQQYF,TGCAGCGTTGAAGTCCACAGTCTCCGTCAGCAGTACTTC
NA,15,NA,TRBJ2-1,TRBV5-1,CASSLGFNPYNEQFF,TGCGCCAGCAGCTTGGGATTCAACCCTTACAATGAGCAGTTCTTC
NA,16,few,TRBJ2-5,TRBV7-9,CASSLGWPMGQETQYF,TGTGCCAGCAGCTTGGGCTGGCCTATGGGGCAAGAGACCCAGTACTTC
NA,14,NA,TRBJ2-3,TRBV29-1,CSVEGQKSTDTQYF,TGCAGCGTTGAAGGACAGAAATCCACAGATACGCAGTATTTT
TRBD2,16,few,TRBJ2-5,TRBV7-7,CASSLTSGRNRMTQYF,TGTGCTAGCAGCCTGACTAGCGGGAGAAATAGGATGACCCAGTACTTC
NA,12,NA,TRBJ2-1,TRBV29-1,CSGKVGPNEQLF,TGCAGCGGCAAAGTAGGGCCCAATGAACAGCTCTTC
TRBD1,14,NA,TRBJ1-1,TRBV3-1,CASTPGQKNTEAFF,TGTGCCAGCACCCCGGGACAGAAGAACACTGAAGCTTTCTTT
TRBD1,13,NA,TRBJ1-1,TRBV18,CASSPTPQGAAFF,TGTGCCAGCTCGCCGACCCCACAGGGGGCTGCTTTCTTT
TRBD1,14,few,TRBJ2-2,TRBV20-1,CSASGQGNTGELFF,TGCAGTGCCTCGGGACAGGGGAACACCGGGGAGCTGTTTTTT
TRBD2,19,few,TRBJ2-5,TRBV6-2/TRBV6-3,CASSYSSGRVGINQETQYF,TGTGCCAGCAGTTACAGTAGCGGGAGGGTGGGGATAAACCAAGAGACCCAGTACTTC
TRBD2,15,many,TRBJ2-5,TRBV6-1,CASSFGLAGDETQYF,TGTGCCAGCAGCTTCGGACTAGCGGGAGATGAGACCCAGTACTTC
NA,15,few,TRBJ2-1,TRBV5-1,CASSRGVSSYNEQFF,TGCGCCAGCAGCAGGGGAGTGAGCTCCTACAATGAGCAGTTCTTC